These 21 T cell receptor beta chains came from one sample sequenced in a study of cytomegalovirus exposure and HLA in healthy donors. The PCR used 60 Vbeta and 13 Jbeta primers. Clones were read by immunoSEQ multiplex PCR, and TCRdb kept only the in-frame ones, dropping some. The table has about 18,000 clones, around 75% seen once; the top ten hold around 3.4%. What was sequenced was PBMCs. The receptors shown here come from a man aged 18 to 30 in good health and CMV-seronegative.

The sample holds a few counts of this clone. The chain joins TRBV6-6 to TRBJ1-2; 7 nucleotides line up with TRBD1. Unmatched junction bases numbered 9, after V lost 7 bases and J lost 4 bases. CDR3 length: 14 residues. The germline V gene has CDR1 MNHNY and CDR2 SVGAGI (reference sequence). The CDR3 region is CASTGTVGSYGYTF. The DNA of the CDR3 is TGTGCCAGCACCGGGACAGTGGGGAGCTATGGCTACACCTTC.

With respect to this clone: One end of the junction fails to match germline, which may point to a read error. The chain uses TRBV7-7 and TRBJ2-5; 9 bases fit TRBD1. The CDR3 extends over 15 amino acids. The germline V gene encodes CDR1 SSHAT and CDR2 FNYEAQ (reference sequence). CDR3 coding DNA: TGTGCTAGCAGCTTATCGGGACAGGGACGGCAGACCCAGTACTTC. Translating gives CASSLSGQGRQTQYF.

This clone was seen only once. The CDR3 DNA sequence: TGTGCCAGCCGGGAAGCGTCAACTAATGAAAAACTGTTTTTT. This translates into CASREASTNEKLFF. The chain joins TRBV7-9 to TRBJ1-4, with D uncertain. The V gene lost 8 bases and the J gene lost 0 bases, with 10 bases spanning the gap. The V gene's germline CDR1 is SEHNR and CDR2 FQNEAQ (reference sequence). The CDR3 is 14 amino acids.

The V and J genes are TRBV10-1 and TRBJ1-1, with D possibly matching TRBD1 (6 bases). The CDR3 runs 12 residues. V was trimmed by 2 bases and J by 11 bases, leaving 12 bases between them. Germline loops: CDR1 WNHNN, CDR2 SYGVQD (reference sequence). CDR3 DNA sequence: TGCGCCAGCAGTGAGGCAGGGGATGTGGCTTTCTTT. Translation gives CASSEAGDVAFF.

V usage is TRBV6-5 and J usage is TRBJ1-4; 7 bases are shared with TRBD1. Germline CDR1 and CDR2: MNHEY and SVGAGI. CDR3 length equals 14 residues. The trim removed 6 bases at V and 6 bases at J, leaving 7 bases unmatched. CDR3 loop: CASSMTGQHEKLFF. The CDR3 nucleotides are TGTGCCAGCAGCATGACAGGGCAGCATGAAAAACTGTTTTTT.

The chain is built from TRBV6-5 and TRBJ1-1; TRBD1 matches 7 bases. J lost 0 bases, V lost 2 bases, and 3 bases had no gene match. Germline V lookup: CDR1 MNHEY, CDR2 SVGAGI. The CDR3 is 15 amino acids. The CDR3 reads CASSYRGQLNTEAFF. In nucleotides, the CDR3 is TGTGCCAGCAGTTACAGGGGACAGCTGAACACTGAAGCTTTCTTT.

The CDR3 bases are TGTGCCAGCAGTTACGGCGGGGGGGCAGACAATGAGCAGTTCTTC. Encoded protein: CASSYGGGADNEQFF. This chain joins TRBV6-6 and TRBJ2-1; TRBD2 agrees at 9 bases. This CDR3 region has 15 residues. V shed 2 bases and J 5 bases; nucleotides not matched to a gene: 4. The germline V gene encodes CDR1 MNHNY and CDR2 SVGAGI (reference sequence).

This clone was picked up a small number of times. CDR3 protein: CASSPLSGRAGGQETQYF. The DNA of the CDR3 is TGTGCCAGCAGCCCTCTGAGCGGGAGGGCCGGAGGCCAAGAGACCCAGTACTTC. V and J are TRBV25-1 and TRBJ2-5; TRBD2 matches 10 bases. The CDR3 sequence is 18 residues long. Looked up from germline, CDR1 is MGHDK and CDR2 is SYGVNS. V was pared by 6 bases and J by 1 base, with 14 bases of the junction left unmatched.

The chain combines TRBV30 with TRBJ2-1, with TRBD2 matching over 13 bases. The V gene end was trimmed by 4 bases and the J gene end by 6 bases; junction bases not matched to a gene: 3. The CDR3 has 14 residues. CDR1 is GTSNPN, CDR2 SVGIG, per germline (reference sequence). The CDR3 DNA is TGTGCCTGGAAAGGGACTAGCGGGGCCAATGAGCAGTTCTTC. Amino acids: CAWKGTSGANEQFF.

The count of this clone is one. CDR3 sequence reads: CAWSVLANPGNEQFF. The CDR3 DNA reads TGTGCCTGGAGTGTACTAGCGAATCCGGGCAATGAGCAGTTCTTC. The V and J genes are TRBV30 and TRBJ2-1, with 7 bases that match TRBD2. The CDR3 is 15 amino acids. J lost 6 bases, V lost 0 bases, and 8 bases had no gene match. Looked up from germline, CDR1 is GTSNPN and CDR2 is SVGIG (reference sequence).

V is TRBV20-1 and J is TRBJ1-2; D is unclear. V was shortened by 3 bases and J by 7 bases, with 9 bases between the two germline ends. Germline V gives CDR1 DFQATT, CDR2 SNEGSKA (reference sequence). The CDR3 extends over 11 amino acids. The CDR3 DNA reads as TGCAGTGCTAGGTCTCTTAGTGGCTACACCTTC. It is translated as CSARSLSGYTF.

The chain recombines TRBV30 with TRBJ1-1, with a possible D match to TRBD1 (5 bases). Per the germline V gene, CDR1 is GTSNPN and CDR2 is SVGIG (reference sequence). V lost 2 bases, J lost 7 bases, and 14 bases lay in between. The CDR3 is made up of 13 amino acids. The CDR3 sequence: CAWSTGGRNEAFF. Written as DNA, the CDR3 is TGTGCCTGGAGTACCGGGGGTCGGAATGAAGCTTTCTTT.

The gene calls are TRBV30 and TRBJ1-3; D is unresolved. This CDR3 is built from 13 residues. Germline V gene sequence: CDR1 GTSNPN, CDR2 SVGIG (reference sequence). Trimming took off 4 bases at V and 2 bases at J, with 9 bases between the two ends. CDR3 sequence (DNA): TGTGCCTGGACAGTTCCGCCTGGAAACACCATATATTTT. Encoded protein: CAWTVPPGNTIYF.

The chain uses TRBV4-1 and TRBJ2-7, with TRBD2 matching 7 bases. The CDR3 length is 15 residues. J was trimmed by 2 bases and V by 0 bases; bases with no gene match: 4. Germline loops: CDR1 MGHRA, CDR2 YSYEKL. DNA for the CDR3: TGCGCCAGCAGCCAAGAGTCTAGCGGACCCTACGAGCAGTACTTC. It yields the protein CASSQESSGPYEQYF.

The rearrangement joins TRBV30 to TRBJ1-3; D unresolved. There are 12 residues in the CDR3. Germline values: CDR1 GTSNPN, CDR2 SVGIG (reference sequence). Trimming left V 0 bases short and J 8 bases short, with 8 bases between. Written as DNA, the CDR3 is TGTGCCTGGAGTGTACGGGGTGACACCATATATTTT. Amino acid sequence: CAWSVRGDTIYF.

This chain uses TRBV29-1 with TRBJ1-1; TRBD1 is a possible D gene (6 bases). The V and J ends lost 2 bases and 7 bases respectively, with 17 bases between them. The germline V gene has CDR1 SQVTM and CDR2 ANQGSEA. This CDR3 is built from 14 residues. The CDR3 protein is CSVEPWGGKGEAFF. The CDR3 region has the DNA TGCAGCGTTGAACCTTGGGGGGGCAAGGGTGAAGCTTTCTTT.

The chain couples TRBV29-1 to TRBJ2-4; 7 bases agree with TRBD1. After removal of 0 bases from V and 8 bases from J, the junction contained 10 bases not matched to a gene. CDR1 is SQVTM and CDR2 is ANQGSEA in the germline V gene. This CDR3 contains 15 residues. The CDR3 coding sequence is TGCAGCGTTGAAGATCTTCAGGCAGGGGGAGACATTCAGTACTTC. Its protein product is CSVEDLQAGGDIQYF.

This clone has only one observation. This chain uses TRBV30 with TRBJ1-2; 9 bases match TRBD1. Trimming at V came to 2 bases and at J to 3 bases, leaving 7 bases not matched to a gene. The CDR3 has 15 residues. Germline-derived CDR1 and CDR2 are GTSNPN and SVGIG (reference sequence). The CDR3 sequence is CAWSSPGTGHYGYTF. The CDR3 DNA follows: TGTGCCTGGAGTAGCCCCGGGACAGGGCACTATGGCTACACCTTC.

This chain connects TRBV6-5 to TRBJ2-1; 11 bases agree with TRBD1. Germline CDR1 is MNHEY and CDR2 is SVGAGI. After removal of 6 bases from V and 7 bases from J, the junction contained 8 bases not matched to a gene. The CDR3 has 15 amino acids. The CDR3 spells CASSKGDRGRNEQFF. The CDR3 DNA is TGTGCCAGCAGCAAAGGGGACAGGGGGAGAAATGAGCAGTTCTTC.

The chain carries TRBV6-5 and TRBJ1-2; 10 bases are a match to TRBD1. The germline CDR1 and CDR2 sequences are MNHEY and SVGAGI. V lost 8 bases to trimming and J lost 8 bases; unmatched junction nucleotides: 5. This CDR3 spans 12 amino acids. CDR3: CASGRTGGGYTF. CDR3 nucleotides: TGTGCCAGCGGCCGGACAGGGGGAGGCTACACCTTC.

The V call is TRBV29-1, the J call TRBJ1-2; unclear D gene. This CDR3 comprises 14 residues. V lost 2 bases and J 4 bases, leaving 14 bases between the germline ends. Germline loops: CDR1 SQVTM, CDR2 ANQGSEA. The CDR3 sequence: CSVEFRGYGYGYTF. CDR3 in DNA: TGCAGCGTTGAATTCCGGGGTTATGGCTATGGCTACACCTTC.